This T cell receptor (beta chain) is from a study of cytomegalovirus exposure and HLA in healthy donors. Study observations and caveats: In vitro experiments confirmed that a few CMV-associated chains were specific for CMV antigens. Several of the most significant clusters appeared, in a later analysis, to be linked to common viral pathogens. The records held CMV serostatus as the only immune exposure information.

V was shortened by 4 bases and J by 1 base, with 6 bases between the two germline ends. This CDR3 is 13 amino acids long. The germline V gene encodes CDR1 LNHDA and CDR2 SQIVND (reference sequence). Both 60 Vbeta primers and 13 Jbeta primers went into the PCR. The repertoire was sequenced with immunoSEQ multiplex PCR; TCRdb's copy has only in-frame clones and lacks some. The table for this sample gives 96,000 or so clones. As regards this clone: The antigen is undetermined.

The genes are TRBV19 and TRBJ2-3, with D perhaps TRBD2 (6 bases). The receptor's source is a woman between 25 and 40 years old in good health and CMV-seronegative. Material: PBMCs. The CDR3 DNA follows: TGTGCCAGTAGTAGGGGGGGCACAGATACGCAGTATTTT. Amino acids: CASSRGGTDTQYF.